A single sample is the source of the 28 T cell receptor beta chains below, sequenced in a study of OX40 agonist ivuxolimab in advanced cancers. Assay: immunoSEQ multiplex PCR; the TCRdb copy retains only in-frame clones and omits some. The data show approximately 61,000 clones, around nine tenths seen once. The sequenced sample was CD4+ or CD8+ T cells sorted from blood, obtained in a trial of the OX40 agonist ivuxolimab. These receptors were taken from an adult with an advanced solid tumor such as melanoma, head and neck, liver or kidney cancer.

The chain joins TRBV6-5 to TRBJ1-4; no reliable D call. Germline V CDR1 and CDR2: MNHEY, SVGAGI. Between the trimmed V and J ends, which lost 1 base and 4 bases, there was a span of 10 bases. The CDR3 has 15 residues. The CDR3 DNA follows: TGTGCCAGCAGTTACTTCGCGGGAGGTAATGAAAAACTGTTTTTT. This translates into CASSYFAGGNEKLFF.

The genes are TRBV9 and TRBJ2-2, with 8 bases aligning to TRBD2. This CDR3 has 14 residues. V trimming: 0 bases; J trimming: 8 bases; junction bases outside the gene matches: 3. Germline lookup yields CDR1 SGDLS and CDR2 YYNGEE. The CDR3 DNA is TGTGCCAGCAGCGTAGGAGCGGGAGTAGGGGAGCTGTTTTTT. It codes for CASSVGAGVGELFF.

The V gene is TRBV2, the J gene TRBJ2-7; D is unclear. From germline, CDR1 is SNHLY and CDR2 FYNNEI. The CDR3 has 13 amino acids. Trimming pared 7 bases from V and 1 base from J, leaving 11 bases between. This CDR3 is CASIRLLSYEQYF. Written as DNA, the CDR3 is TGTGCCAGCATTCGGCTATTATCCTACGAGCAGTACTTC.

The chain has TRBV6-1 and TRBJ2-7, with D perhaps given as TRBD1 or TRBD2 (5 bases each). The V end lost 0 bases, the J end lost 4 bases, and 19 bases lay between the germline ends. Germline assignment: CDR1 MNHNS and CDR2 SASEGT. This CDR3 comprises 17 residues. CDR3 amino acids: CASSEAYHRDEMYEQYF. CDR3 nucleotides: TGTGCCAGCAGTGAAGCCTACCACCGGGACGAAATGTACGAGCAGTACTTC.

This clone was detected once. The genes are TRBV28 and TRBJ2-2; D gene uncertain. This CDR3 comprises 12 residues. V was pared by 3 bases and J by 4 bases, with 3 bases between. In germline, CDR1 is MDHEN, CDR2 SYDVKM. CDR3 in DNA: TGTGCCAGCAGTTTTAGCACCGGGGAGCTGTTTTTT. Its translation is CASSFSTGELFF.

This rearrangement joins TRBV18 to TRBJ2-1; 9 bases match TRBD2. Germline V gene data show CDR1 as KGHSH and CDR2 as LQKENI. This CDR3 comprises 17 residues. The trim removed 1 base at V and 0 bases at J, leaving 4 bases unmatched. The chain's CDR3 is CASSPHRSGSSYNEQFF. DNA of the CDR3: TGTGCCAGCTCACCACACCGTAGCGGGAGCTCCTACAATGAGCAGTTCTTC. The variable domain in full, completed from reference TRBV18 and TRBJ2-1, reads NAGVMQNPRHLVRRRGQEARLRCSPMKGHSHVYWYRQLPEEGLKFMVYLQKENIIDESGMPKERFSAEFPKEGPSILRIQQVVRGDSAAYFCASSPHRSGSSYNEQFFGPGTRLTVL.

The chain combines TRBV19 with TRBJ2-7; D gene ambiguous. Per the germline V gene, CDR1 is LNHDA and CDR2 is SQIVND (reference sequence). V lost 10 bases and J 3 bases, leaving 16 bases between the germline ends. The CDR3 runs 13 residues. This CDR3 is CATGYGRNYEQYF. The CDR3 DNA follows: TGTGCCACCGGGTACGGCAGGAACTACGAGCAGTACTTC.

The gene calls are TRBV10-2 and TRBJ1-4; D not certain. V lost 3 bases and J 8 bases, leaving 7 bases between the germline ends. Germline CDR1 and CDR2: WSHSY and SAAADI. The CDR3 loop spans 12 amino acids. This chain's CDR3 is CASSEFGEKLFF. In DNA, the CDR3 is TGCGCCAGCAGTGAATTTGGAGAAAAACTGTTTTTT.

V is TRBV28 and J is TRBJ1-1; D call uncertain. The CDR3 totals 14 residues. Germline CDR1 and CDR2: MDHEN and SYDVKM. The V end was cut by 1 base, the J end by 0 bases, with 6 bases between. The DNA of the CDR3 is TGTGCCAGCAGTTTATTGACACTGAACACTGAAGCTTTCTTT. This encodes CASSLLTLNTEAFF.

This chain connects TRBV11-1 to TRBJ1-1, with D perhaps matching TRBD1 (6 bases). This CDR3 region has 12 residues. Looked up from germline, CDR1 is SGHAT and CDR2 is FQDESV (reference sequence). V was trimmed by 5 bases and J by 7 bases, leaving 11 bases between them. The CDR3 protein is CASSPGTIEAFF. As DNA, the CDR3 is TGTGCCAGCAGCCCCGGGACAATTGAAGCTTTCTTT.

The chain links TRBV28 to TRBJ1-2; TRBD1 might be the D (5 bases). This CDR3 contains 15 residues. CDR1 is MDHEN, CDR2 SYDVKM, per germline. Trimming shortened V by 4 bases and J by 6 bases, and 18 bases separated the two germline ends. For the CDR3, the DNA is TGTGCCAGCAGTTACCCCGAGACGCTGGGGGATGGCTACACCTTC. Protein sequence: CASSYPETLGDGYTF.

V is TRBV4-3 and J is TRBJ1-4; D is uncertain. With 8 bases removed from V and 7 bases from J, the gap between germline ends came to 14 bases. The CDR3 has 13 amino acids. Germline loops: CDR1 LGHNA, CDR2 YSLEER. CDR3 region: CASRPAASEKLFF. CDR3 nucleotide sequence: TGCGCCAGCCGCCCGGCCGCCTCTGAAAAACTGTTTTTT.

The chain couples TRBV5-8 to TRBJ1-2, with D perhaps matching TRBD1 (6 bases). The ends were cut back, 6 bases at V and 7 bases at J, with 13 bases in the middle. This CDR3 comprises 12 residues. The V gene's germline CDR1 is SGHTS and CDR2 YDEGEE. The CDR3 nucleotides read TGTGCCAGCACCCAGGGGCTACGTGGCTACACCTTC. The encoded protein is CASTQGLRGYTF. Looking up the rest from reference TRBV5-8 and TRBJ1-2 gives the full variable domain: EAGVTQSPTHLIKTRGQQATLRCSPISGHTSVYWYQQALGLGLQFLLWYDEGEERNRGNFPPRFSGRQFPNYSSELNVNALELEDSALYLCASTQGLRGYTFGSGTRLTVV.

V is TRBV5-1 and J is TRBJ2-1, with 10 bases fitting TRBD2. The junction had 10 bases not matched to a gene; V was cut back by 6 bases and J by 7 bases. The CDR3 length is 15 residues. CDR1 and CDR2 from the germline V gene are SGHRS and YFSETQ. CDR3 bases: TGCGCCAGCACGGTAGCGGGAGGAGGTTTGAATGAGCAGTTCTTC. Amino acids: CASTVAGGGLNEQFF.

The rearrangement links TRBV4-3 to TRBJ1-1, with D possibly being TRBD1 (5 bases). V was clipped by 0 bases and J by 4 bases, with 15 bases between them. From germline, CDR1 is LGHNA and CDR2 YSLEER. The CDR3 consists of 16 residues. Written as DNA, the CDR3 is TGCGCCAGCAGCCAAGAACGGACGGACATGTTCACTGAAGCTTTCTTT. It codes for CASSQERTDMFTEAFF.

CDR3 in DNA: TGCAGTGCTGGGACGCTCTACGAGCAGTACTTC. Residues: CSAGTLYEQYF. V is TRBV20-1 and J is TRBJ2-7; either TRBD1 or TRBD2 may supply D (5 bases each). This CDR3 comprises 11 residues. The germline V gene has CDR1 DFQATT and CDR2 SNEGSKA (reference sequence). The V end lost 5 bases, the J end lost 3 bases, and 8 bases lay between the germline ends.

The chain has TRBV9 and TRBJ2-7, with D uncertain. Germline V gene lookup returns CDR1 SGDLS and CDR2 YYNGEE. The CDR3 is 13 amino acids. Trimming shortened V by 0 bases and J by 2 bases, and 6 bases separated the two germline ends. CDR3 loop: CASSVDGTYEQYF. The DNA of the CDR3 is TGTGCCAGCAGCGTAGATGGGACCTACGAGCAGTACTTC.

This clone was detected only once. This chain uses TRBV7-9 with TRBJ2-5; perhaps TRBD1 as D (5 bases). The V end was cut by 4 bases, the J end by 2 bases, with 8 bases between. The CDR3 has 13 residues. The V gene's germline CDR1 is SEHNR and CDR2 FQNEAQ (reference sequence). The CDR3 region has the DNA TGTGCCAGCAGCTCCCGACAGCAAGAGACCCAGTACTTC. Translation gives CASSSRQQETQYF.

V usage is TRBV4-3 and J usage is TRBJ2-1; D not resolved. The ends were cut back, 0 bases at V and 3 bases at J, with 9 bases in the middle. CDR3 length: 15 residues. Germline CDR1 is LGHNA and CDR2 is YSLEER. CDR3 in DNA: TGCGCCAGCAGCCAAGACGGCGGTAACTACAATGAGCAGTTCTTC. Protein sequence: CASSQDGGNYNEQFF.

The CDR3 nucleotides are TGTGCCAGCAGCGTAACGGGAGAGAGCAATGAGCAGTTCTTC. This codes for CASSVTGESNEQFF. The chain joins TRBV9 to TRBJ2-1; perhaps TRBD2 as D (6 bases). This CDR3 comprises 14 residues. V shed 1 base and J shed 6 bases, with 11 bases lying between them. Germline CDR1 reads SGDLS; CDR2 reads YYNGEE.

This clone was detected many times. V and J are TRBV7-8 and TRBJ1-1, with TRBD1 matching 7 bases. Germline CDR1 SGHVS, CDR2 FQNEAQ. The CDR3 totals 14 residues. The V gene end was trimmed by 6 bases and the J gene end by 4 bases; junction bases not matched to a gene: 8. The CDR3 reads CASREQGLATEAFF. The CDR3 DNA follows: TGTGCCAGCAGGGAACAGGGGTTGGCCACTGAAGCTTTCTTT.

The V and J genes are TRBV4-3 and TRBJ2-1, with 7 bases identical to TRBD2. The CDR3 loop spans 15 amino acids. CDR1 is LGHNA and CDR2 is YSLEER in the germline V gene. V gave up 0 bases and J gave up 5 bases; unmatched junction bases: 4. The CDR3 nucleotides read TGCGCCAGCAGCCAAGAGTGGGAGGGGAACAATGAGCAGTTCTTC. Translation: CASSQEWEGNNEQFF.

The chain joins TRBV11-2 to TRBJ2-3; 12 nucleotides agree with TRBD2. This CDR3 region has 17 residues. The germline V gene has CDR1 SGHAT and CDR2 FQNNGV. J gave up 0 bases and V 5 bases, and 6 bases lay outside the gene matches. The CDR3 reads CASSVLGLAGSTDTQYF. The CDR3 bases are TGTGCCAGCAGCGTCTTAGGACTAGCGGGGAGCACAGATACGCAGTATTTT.

The genes are TRBV7-3 and TRBJ2-3; tentative D call: TRBD2 (6 bases). The CDR3 consists of 17 residues. V lost 0 bases, J lost 3 bases, and 16 bases lay in between. Looked up from germline, CDR1 is SGHTA and CDR2 is FQGTGA. The CDR3 nucleotides are TGTGCCAGCAGCTTAACGCCGAGTGGGACTCAGACAGATACGCAGTATTTT. Translated, it gives CASSLTPSGTQTDTQYF.

This rearrangement joins TRBV5-1 to TRBJ1-4; 8 positions match TRBD1. CDR3 length: 14 residues. Germline lookup yields CDR1 SGHRS and CDR2 YFSETQ. V was clipped by 4 bases and J by 6 bases; unmatched bases: 5. The CDR3 DNA is TGCGCCAGCAGCCCAGGGGGCGAGGATGAAAAACTGTTTTTT. The encoded protein is CASSPGGEDEKLFF.

V is TRBV7-9 and J is TRBJ2-5, with 7 bases that match TRBD2. The length of the CDR3 is 17 residues. The junction had 18 bases not matched to a gene; V was cut back by 3 bases and J by 8 bases. Looked up from germline, CDR1 is SEHNR and CDR2 is FQNEAQ (reference sequence). Written as DNA, the CDR3 is TGTGCCAGCAGCTTTATCATCGGGCTAGCGGTCCTTGGAACCCAGTACTTC. It encodes CASSFIIGLAVLGTQYF.

This sequence joins TRBV13 and TRBJ2-7, with TRBD2 matching 14 bases. V lost 2 bases, J lost 4 bases, and 7 bases stayed unmatched. The CDR3 has 17 residues. The germline V gene has CDR1 PRHDT and CDR2 FYEKMQ (reference sequence). In nucleotides, the CDR3 is TGTGCCAGCAGCTTACGTTCGGGACTAGCGGGGGAATACGAGCAGTACTTC. Encoded protein: CASSLRSGLAGEYEQYF.

The chain is built from TRBV9 and TRBJ2-7; 7 positions agree with TRBD1. V gave up 0 bases and J gave up 4 bases; unmatched junction bases: 31. The CDR3 runs to 23 residues. Germline CDR1 SGDLS, CDR2 YYNGEE. For the CDR3, the DNA is TGTGCCAGCAGCGTAGTGGGTGGTGTGGGAACAGGGGTGAATGGCGACTATAGGTACGAGCAGTACTTC. It codes for CASSVVGGVGTGVNGDYRYEQYF.